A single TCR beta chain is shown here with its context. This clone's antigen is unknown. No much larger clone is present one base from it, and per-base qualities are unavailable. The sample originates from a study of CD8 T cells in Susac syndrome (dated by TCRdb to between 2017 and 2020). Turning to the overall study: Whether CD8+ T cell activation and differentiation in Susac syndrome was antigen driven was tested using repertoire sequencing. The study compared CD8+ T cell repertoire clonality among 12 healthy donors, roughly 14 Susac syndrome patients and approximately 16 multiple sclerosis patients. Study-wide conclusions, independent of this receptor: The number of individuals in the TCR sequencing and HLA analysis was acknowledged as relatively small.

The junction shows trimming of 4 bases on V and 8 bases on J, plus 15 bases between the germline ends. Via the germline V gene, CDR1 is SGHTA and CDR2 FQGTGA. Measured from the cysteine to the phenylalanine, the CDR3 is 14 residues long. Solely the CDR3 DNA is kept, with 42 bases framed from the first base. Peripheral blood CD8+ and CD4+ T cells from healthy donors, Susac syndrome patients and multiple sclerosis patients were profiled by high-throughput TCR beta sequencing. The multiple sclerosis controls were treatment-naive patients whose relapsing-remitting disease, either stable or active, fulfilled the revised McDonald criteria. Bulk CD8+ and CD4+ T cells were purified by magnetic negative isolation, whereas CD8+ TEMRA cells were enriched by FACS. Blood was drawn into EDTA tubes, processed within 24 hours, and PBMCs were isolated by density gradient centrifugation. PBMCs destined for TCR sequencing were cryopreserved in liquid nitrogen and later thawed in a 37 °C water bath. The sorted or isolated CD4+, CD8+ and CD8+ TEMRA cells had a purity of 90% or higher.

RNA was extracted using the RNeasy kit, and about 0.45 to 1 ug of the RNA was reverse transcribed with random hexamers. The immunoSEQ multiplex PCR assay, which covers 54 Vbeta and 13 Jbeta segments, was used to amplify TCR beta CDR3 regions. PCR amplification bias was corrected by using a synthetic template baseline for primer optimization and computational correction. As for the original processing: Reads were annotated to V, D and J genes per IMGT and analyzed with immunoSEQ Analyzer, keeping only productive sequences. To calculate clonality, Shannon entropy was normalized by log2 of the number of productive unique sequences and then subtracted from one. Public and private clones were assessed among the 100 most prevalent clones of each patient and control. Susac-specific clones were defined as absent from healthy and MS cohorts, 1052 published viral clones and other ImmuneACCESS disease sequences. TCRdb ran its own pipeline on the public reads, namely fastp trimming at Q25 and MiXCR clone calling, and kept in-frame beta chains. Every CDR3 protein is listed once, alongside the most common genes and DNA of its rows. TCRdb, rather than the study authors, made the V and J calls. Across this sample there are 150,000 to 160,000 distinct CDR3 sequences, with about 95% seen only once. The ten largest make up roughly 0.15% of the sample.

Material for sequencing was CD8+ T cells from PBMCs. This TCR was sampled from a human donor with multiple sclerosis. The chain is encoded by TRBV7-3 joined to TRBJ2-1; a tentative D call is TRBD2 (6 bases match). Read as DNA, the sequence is TGTGCCAGCAGCTCCGGGGCCTCGGGAGATGAGCAGTTCTTC. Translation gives CASSSGASGDEQFF.